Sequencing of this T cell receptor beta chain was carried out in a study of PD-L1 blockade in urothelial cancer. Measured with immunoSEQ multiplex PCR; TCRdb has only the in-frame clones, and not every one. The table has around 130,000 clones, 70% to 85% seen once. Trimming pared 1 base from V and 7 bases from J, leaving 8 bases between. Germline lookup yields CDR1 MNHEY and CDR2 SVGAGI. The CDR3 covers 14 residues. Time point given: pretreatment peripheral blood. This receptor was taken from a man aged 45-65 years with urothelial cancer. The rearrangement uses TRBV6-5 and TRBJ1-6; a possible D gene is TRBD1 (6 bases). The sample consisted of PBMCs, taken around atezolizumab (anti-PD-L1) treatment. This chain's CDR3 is CASSYLQGNSPLHF. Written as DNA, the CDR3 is TGTGCCAGCAGTTACTTACAGGGAAATTCACCCCTCCACTTT.